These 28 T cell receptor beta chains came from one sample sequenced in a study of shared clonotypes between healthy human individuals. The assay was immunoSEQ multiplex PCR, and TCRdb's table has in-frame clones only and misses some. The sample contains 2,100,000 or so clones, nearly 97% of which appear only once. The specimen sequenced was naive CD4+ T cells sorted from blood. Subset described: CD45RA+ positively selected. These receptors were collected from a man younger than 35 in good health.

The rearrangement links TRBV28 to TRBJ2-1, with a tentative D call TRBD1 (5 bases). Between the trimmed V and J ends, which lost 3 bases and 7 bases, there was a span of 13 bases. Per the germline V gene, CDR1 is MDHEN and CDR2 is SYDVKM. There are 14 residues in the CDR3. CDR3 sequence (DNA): TGTGCCAGCAGTTTTAGTTCAGGGCGGAATGAGCAGTTCTTC. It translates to CASSFSSGRNEQFF.

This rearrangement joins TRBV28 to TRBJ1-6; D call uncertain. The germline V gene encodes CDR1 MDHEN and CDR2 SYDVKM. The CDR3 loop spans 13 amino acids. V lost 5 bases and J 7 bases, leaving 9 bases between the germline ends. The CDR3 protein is CASSPRPNSPLHF. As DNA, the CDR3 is TGTGCCAGCAGTCCAAGACCCAATTCACCCCTCCACTTT.

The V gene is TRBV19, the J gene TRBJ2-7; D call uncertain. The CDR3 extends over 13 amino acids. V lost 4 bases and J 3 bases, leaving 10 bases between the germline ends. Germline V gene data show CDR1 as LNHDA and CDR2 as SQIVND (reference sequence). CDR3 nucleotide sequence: TGTGCCAGTAGTAATGGGCCAGGCTACGAGCAGTACTTC. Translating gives CASSNGPGYEQYF.

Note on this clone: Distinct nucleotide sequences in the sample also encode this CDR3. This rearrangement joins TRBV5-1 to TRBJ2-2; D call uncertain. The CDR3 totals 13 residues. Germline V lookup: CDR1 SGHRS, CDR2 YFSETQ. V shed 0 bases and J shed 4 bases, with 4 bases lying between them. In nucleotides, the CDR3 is TGCGCCAGCAGCTTGGGTGTCACCGGGGAGCTGTTTTTT. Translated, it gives CASSLGVTGELFF.

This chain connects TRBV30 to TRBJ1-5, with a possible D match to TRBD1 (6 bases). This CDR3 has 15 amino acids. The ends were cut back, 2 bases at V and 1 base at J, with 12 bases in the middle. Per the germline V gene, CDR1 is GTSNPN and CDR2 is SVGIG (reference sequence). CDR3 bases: TGTGCCTGGAGTAGGGGGGGAGGAAGCAATCAGCCCCAGCATTTT. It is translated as CAWSRGGGSNQPQHF.

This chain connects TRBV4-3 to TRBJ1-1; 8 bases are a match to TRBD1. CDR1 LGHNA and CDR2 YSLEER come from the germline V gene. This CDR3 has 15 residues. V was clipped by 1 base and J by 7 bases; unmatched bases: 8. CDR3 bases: TGCGCCAGCAGCCAAGTTCTCGGGACAGGCCTTGAAGCTTTCTTT. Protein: CASSQVLGTGLEAFF.

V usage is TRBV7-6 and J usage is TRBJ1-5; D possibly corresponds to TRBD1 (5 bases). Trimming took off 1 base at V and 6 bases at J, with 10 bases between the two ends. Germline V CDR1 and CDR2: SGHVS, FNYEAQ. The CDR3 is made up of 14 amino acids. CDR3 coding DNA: TGTGCCAGCAGCTTAGAAGGGGTGGGTCAGCCCCAGCATTTT. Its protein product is CASSLEGVGQPQHF.

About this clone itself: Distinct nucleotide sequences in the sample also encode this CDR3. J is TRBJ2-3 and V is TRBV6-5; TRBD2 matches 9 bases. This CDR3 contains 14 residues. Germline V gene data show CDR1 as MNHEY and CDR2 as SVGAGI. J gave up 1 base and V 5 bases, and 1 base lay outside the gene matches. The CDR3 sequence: CASSRLAGTDTQYF. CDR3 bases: TGTGCCAGCAGTAGACTAGCGGGCACAGATACGCAGTATTTT.

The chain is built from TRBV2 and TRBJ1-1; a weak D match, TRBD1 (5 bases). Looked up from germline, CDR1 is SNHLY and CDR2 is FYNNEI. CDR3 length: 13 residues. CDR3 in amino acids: CVQRGGMNTEAFF. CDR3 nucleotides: TGTGTGCAACGTGGGGGGATGAACACTGAAGCTTTCTTT.

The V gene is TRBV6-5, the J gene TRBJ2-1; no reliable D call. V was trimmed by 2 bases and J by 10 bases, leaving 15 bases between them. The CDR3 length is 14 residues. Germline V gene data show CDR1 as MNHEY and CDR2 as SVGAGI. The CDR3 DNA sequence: TGTGCCAGCAGTTACCTACTCCAATCCGGCGAGCAGTTCTTC. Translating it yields CASSYLLQSGEQFF.

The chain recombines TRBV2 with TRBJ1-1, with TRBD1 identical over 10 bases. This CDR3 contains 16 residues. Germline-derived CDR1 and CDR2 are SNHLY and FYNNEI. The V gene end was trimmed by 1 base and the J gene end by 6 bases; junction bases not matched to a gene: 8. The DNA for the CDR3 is TGTGCCAGCAGTGAAGGTCCGACAGGGGGCGGATCTGAAGCTTTCTTT. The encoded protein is CASSEGPTGGGSEAFF.

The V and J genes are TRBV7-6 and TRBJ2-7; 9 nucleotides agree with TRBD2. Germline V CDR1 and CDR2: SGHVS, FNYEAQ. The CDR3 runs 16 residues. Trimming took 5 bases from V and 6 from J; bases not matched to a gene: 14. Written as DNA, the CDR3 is TGTGCCAGCAGCAACTCCCTCCCGGGACTAGCAGCCGAGCAGTACTTC. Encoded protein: CASSNSLPGLAAEQYF.

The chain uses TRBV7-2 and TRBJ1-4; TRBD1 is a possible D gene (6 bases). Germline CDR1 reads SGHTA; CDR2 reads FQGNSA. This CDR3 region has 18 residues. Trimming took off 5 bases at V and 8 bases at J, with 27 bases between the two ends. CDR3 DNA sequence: TGTGCCAGCAGCAAAGGACAGATTTTTACGATAGGCAGGGAAAAACTGTTTTTT. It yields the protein CASSKGQIFTIGREKLFF.

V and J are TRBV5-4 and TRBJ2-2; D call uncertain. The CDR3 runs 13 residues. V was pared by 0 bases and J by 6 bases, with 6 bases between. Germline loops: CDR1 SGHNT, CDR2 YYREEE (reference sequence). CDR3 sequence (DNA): TGTGCCAGCAGCTTGGCCGTGGCCGGGGAGCTGTTTTTT. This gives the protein CASSLAVAGELFF.

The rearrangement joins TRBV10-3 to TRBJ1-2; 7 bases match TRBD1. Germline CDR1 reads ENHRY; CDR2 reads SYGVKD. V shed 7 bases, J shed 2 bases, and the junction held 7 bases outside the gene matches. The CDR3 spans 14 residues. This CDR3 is CAINDRAHNYGYTF. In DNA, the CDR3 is TGTGCCATCAACGACAGGGCCCACAACTATGGCTACACCTTC.

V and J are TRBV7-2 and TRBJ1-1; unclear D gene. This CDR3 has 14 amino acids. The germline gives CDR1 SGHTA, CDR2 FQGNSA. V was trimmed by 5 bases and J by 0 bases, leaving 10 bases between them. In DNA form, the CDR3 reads TGTGCCAGCAGCCCTTCCCCATTGAACACTGAAGCTTTCTTT. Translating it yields CASSPSPLNTEAFF. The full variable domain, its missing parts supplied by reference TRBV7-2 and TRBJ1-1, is GAGVSQSPSNKVTEKGKDVELRCDPISGHTALYWYRQSLGQGLEFLIYFQGNSAPDKSGLPSDRFSAERTGGSVSTLTIQRTQQEDSAVYLCASSPSPLNTEAFFGQGTRLTVV.

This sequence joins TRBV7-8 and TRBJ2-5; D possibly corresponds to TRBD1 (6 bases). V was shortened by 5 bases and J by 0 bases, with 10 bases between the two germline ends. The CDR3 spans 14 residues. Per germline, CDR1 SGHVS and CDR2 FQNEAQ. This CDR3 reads CASSRQGYQETQYF. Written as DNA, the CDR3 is TGTGCCAGCAGCCGGCAGGGGTACCAAGAGACCCAGTACTTC.

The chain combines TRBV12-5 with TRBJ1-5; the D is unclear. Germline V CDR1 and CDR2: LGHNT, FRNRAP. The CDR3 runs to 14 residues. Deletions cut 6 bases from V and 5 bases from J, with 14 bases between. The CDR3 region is CASGGGQGYQPQHF. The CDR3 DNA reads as TGTGCTAGTGGAGGAGGCCAAGGTTATCAGCCCCAGCATTTT.

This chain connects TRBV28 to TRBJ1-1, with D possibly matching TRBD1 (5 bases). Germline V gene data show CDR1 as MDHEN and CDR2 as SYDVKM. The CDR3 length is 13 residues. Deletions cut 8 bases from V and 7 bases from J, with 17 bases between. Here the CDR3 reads CASFYAGRLEAFF. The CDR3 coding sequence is TGTGCCAGCTTCTATGCGGGACGTCTTGAAGCTTTCTTT.

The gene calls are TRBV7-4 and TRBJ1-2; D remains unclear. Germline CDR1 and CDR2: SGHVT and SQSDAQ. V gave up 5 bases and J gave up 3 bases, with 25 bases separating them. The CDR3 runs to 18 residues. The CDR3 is CASSILWELEESHYGYTF. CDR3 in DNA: TGTGCCAGCAGCATTCTTTGGGAATTAGAGGAGAGTCACTATGGCTACACCTTC.

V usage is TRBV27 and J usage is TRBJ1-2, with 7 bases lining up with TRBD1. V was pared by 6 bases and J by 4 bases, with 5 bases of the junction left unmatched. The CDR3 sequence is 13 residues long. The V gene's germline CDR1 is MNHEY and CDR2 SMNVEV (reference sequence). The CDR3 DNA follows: TGTGCCAGCAGGATGACAGGGTCCTATGGCTACACCTTC. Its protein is CASRMTGSYGYTF.

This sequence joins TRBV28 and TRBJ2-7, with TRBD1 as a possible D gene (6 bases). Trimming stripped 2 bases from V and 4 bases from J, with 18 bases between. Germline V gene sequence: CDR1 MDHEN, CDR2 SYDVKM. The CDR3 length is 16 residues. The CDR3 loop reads CASSLELFGGRYEQYF. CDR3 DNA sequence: TGTGCCAGCAGTTTAGAATTATTTGGGGGCAGGTACGAGCAGTACTTC.

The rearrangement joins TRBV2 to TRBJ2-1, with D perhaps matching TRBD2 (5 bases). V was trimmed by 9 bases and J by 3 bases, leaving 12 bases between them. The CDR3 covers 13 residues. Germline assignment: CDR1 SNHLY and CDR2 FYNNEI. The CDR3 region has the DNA TGTGCCAGTTCCCGGGATTTCTACAATGAGCAGTTCTTC. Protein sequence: CASSRDFYNEQFF.

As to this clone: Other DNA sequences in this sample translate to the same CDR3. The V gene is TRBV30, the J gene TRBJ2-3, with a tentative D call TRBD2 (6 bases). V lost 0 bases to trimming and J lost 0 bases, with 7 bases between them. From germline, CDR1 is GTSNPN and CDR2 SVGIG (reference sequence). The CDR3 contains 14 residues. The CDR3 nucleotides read TGTGCCTGGAGTGTCGGGGGTAGCACAGATACGCAGTATTTT. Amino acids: CAWSVGGSTDTQYF.

The CDR3 DNA sequence: TGTGCCAGCAGCGGCCAGGGTCGGAATGAGCAGTTCTTC. Encoded protein: CASSGQGRNEQFF. This chain links TRBV9 with TRBJ2-1; tentatively, D is TRBD1 (5 bases). V lost 3 bases to trimming and J lost 7 bases, with 11 bases between them. This CDR3 is built from 13 residues. Germline V gives CDR1 SGDLS, CDR2 YYNGEE.

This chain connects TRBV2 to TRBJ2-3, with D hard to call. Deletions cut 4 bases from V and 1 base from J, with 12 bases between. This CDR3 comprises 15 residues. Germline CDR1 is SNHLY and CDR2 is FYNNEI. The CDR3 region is CASSATRLGTDTQYF. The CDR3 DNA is TGTGCCAGCAGTGCGACTCGCCTAGGCACAGATACGCAGTATTTT. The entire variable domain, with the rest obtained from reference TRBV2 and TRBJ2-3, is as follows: EPEVTQTPSHQVTQMGQEVILRCVPISNHLYFYWYRQILGQKVEFLVSFYNNEISEKSEIFDDQFSVERPDGSNFTLKIRSTKLEDSAMYFCASSATRLGTDTQYFGPGTRLTVL.

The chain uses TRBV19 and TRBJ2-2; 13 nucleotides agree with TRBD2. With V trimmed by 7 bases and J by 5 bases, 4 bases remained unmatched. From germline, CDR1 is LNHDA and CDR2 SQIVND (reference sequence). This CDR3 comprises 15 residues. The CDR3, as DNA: TGTGCCAGTATGGAACTAGCGGGAGGGACCGGGGAGCTGTTTTTT. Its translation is CASMELAGGTGELFF. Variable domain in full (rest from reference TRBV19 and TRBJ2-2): DGGITQSPKYLFRKEGQNVTLSCEQNLNHDAMYWYRQDPGQGLRLIYYSQIVNDFQKGDIAEGYSVSREKKESFPLTVTSAQKNPTAFYLCASMELAGGTGELFFGEGSRLTVL.

The CDR3 DNA reads as TGTGCCAGCAGATGGAGCGGGGGGGCGAATCGCAATGAGCAGTTCTTC. Its protein is CASRWSGGANRNEQFF. The chain combines TRBV2 with TRBJ2-1, with 10 bases fitting TRBD2. The germline V gene encodes CDR1 SNHLY and CDR2 FYNNEI. The CDR3 runs 16 residues. V was clipped by 6 bases and J by 6 bases; unmatched bases: 11.